The clone carrying this T cell receptor (beta chain) has a count of ten or more. Its specificity is unknown. MiXCR, run by TCRdb on the PCR reads, gives a single entry per CDR3 protein. The table includes about 640,000 distinct CDR3 sequences, about 20% detected once. The data were taken from a study of molecular identifiers for immune sequencing clone quantification. The ends were cut back, 6 bases at V and 2 bases at J, with 18 bases in the middle. The CDR3 length is 16 residues. CDR1 is KGHSH and CDR2 is LQKENI in the germline V gene. Study-level results: A shared barcode on identical TCR molecules could lead to underestimated sizes for highly expanded clones.

This TCR derives from a human donor in good health. Some libraries in this study had Jurkat cell RNA spiked in. V is TRBV18 and J is TRBJ2-3, with D unclear. The sample comprised naive CD8+ T cells from blood, with Jurkat cell RNA spiked in. The sample's subset: FACS-sorted CD8+CD4-CCR7+CD45RA+ naive T cells. The chain's CDR3 is CASSPLTGINTDTQYF. CDR3 nucleotide sequence: TGTGCCAGCTCCCCTCTTACGGGTATAAACACAGATACGCAGTATTTT. The full variable domain, with the rest looked up from reference TRBV18 and TRBJ2-3, is NAGVMQNPRHLVRRRGQEARLRCSPMKGHSHVYWYRQLPEEGLKFMVYLQKENIIDESGMPKERFSAEFPKEGPSILRIQQVVRGDSAAYFCASSPLTGINTDTQYFGPGTRLTVL.